The next 2 T cell receptor beta chains were all read from a single sample in a study of blood T cell repertoires in COVID-19 (dated by TCRdb to 2018 to 2021). Library preparation employed the immunoSEQ multiplex PCR assay. The table was pulled from immuneACCESS by TCRdb, which kept in-frame rearrangements only. Such tables lose some clones; where checked, under half of the loss comes from unresolved V genes, and the rest has no known cause. This sample lists roughly 150,000 clones; 88% were detected once. Of the sample, about 2.4% is held by the ten largest clones. The specimen sequenced was peripheral blood. The receptors here all came from a woman in her 70s with acute or convalescent COVID-19.

The V gene is TRBV7-8, the J gene TRBJ2-7; D is undetermined. V was cut by 5 bases and J by 4 bases, with 6 bases left in between. CDR3 length: 11 amino acids. Germline V gene sequence: CDR1 SGHVS, CDR2 FQNEAQ. CDR3 nucleotide sequence: TGTGCCAGCAGCCACGGGTACGAGCAGTACTTC. It codes for CASSHGYEQYF.

The count of this clone is one. J is TRBJ2-3 and V is TRBV15; possibly TRBD1 for D (6 bases). V gave up 2 bases and J gave up 3 bases, with 12 bases separating them. The CDR3 is made up of 15 amino acids. The germline CDR1 and CDR2 sequences are LNHNV and YYDKDF (reference sequence). DNA for the CDR3: TGTGCCACCAGCAGAATCGGGACAAAAACAGATACGCAGTATTTT. Protein: CATSRIGTKTDTQYF.